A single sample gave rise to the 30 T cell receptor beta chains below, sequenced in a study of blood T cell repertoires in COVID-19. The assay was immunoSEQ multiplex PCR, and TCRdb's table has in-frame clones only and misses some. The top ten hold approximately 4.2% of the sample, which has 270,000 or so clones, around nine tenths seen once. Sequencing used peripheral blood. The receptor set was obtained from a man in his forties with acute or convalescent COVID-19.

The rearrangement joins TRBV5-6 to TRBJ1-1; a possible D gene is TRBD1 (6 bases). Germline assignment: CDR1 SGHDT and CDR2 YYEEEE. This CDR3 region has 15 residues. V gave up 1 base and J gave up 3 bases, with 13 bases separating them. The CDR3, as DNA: TGTGCCAGCAGCTTGACGTGGGGGCAGGACACTGAAGCTTTCTTT. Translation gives CASSLTWGQDTEAFF.

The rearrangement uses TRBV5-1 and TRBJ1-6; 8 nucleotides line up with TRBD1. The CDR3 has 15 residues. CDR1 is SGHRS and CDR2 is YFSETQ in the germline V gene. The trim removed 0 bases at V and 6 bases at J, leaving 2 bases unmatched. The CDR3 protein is CASSLGTGSNSPLHF. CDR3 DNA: TGCGCCAGCAGCTTGGGGACAGGGAGTAATTCACCCCTCCACTTT.

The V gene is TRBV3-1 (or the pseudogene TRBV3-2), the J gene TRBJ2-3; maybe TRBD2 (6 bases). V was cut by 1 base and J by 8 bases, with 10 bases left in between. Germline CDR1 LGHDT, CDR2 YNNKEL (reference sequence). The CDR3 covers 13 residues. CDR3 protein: CASSQGLEGTQYF. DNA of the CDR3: TGTGCCAGCAGCCAAGGGTTGGAGGGTACGCAGTATTTT.

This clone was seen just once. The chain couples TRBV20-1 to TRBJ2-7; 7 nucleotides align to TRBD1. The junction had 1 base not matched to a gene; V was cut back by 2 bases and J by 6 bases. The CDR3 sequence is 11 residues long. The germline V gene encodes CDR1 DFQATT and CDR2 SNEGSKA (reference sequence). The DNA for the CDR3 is TGCAGTGCTAGAAGGGGGCGCGAGCAGTACTTC. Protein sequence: CSARRGREQYF.

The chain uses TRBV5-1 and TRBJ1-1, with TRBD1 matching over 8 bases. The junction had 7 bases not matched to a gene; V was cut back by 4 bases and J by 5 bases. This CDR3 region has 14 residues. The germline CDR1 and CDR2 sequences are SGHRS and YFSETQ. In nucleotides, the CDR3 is TGCGCCAGCAGCCGTGGACAGGGAGAAACTGAAGCTTTCTTT. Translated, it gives CASSRGQGETEAFF.

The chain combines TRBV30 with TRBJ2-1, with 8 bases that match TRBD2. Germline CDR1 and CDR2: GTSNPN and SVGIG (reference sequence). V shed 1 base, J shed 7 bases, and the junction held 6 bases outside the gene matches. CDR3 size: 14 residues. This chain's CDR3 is CAWSGTGGLNEQFF. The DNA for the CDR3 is TGTGCCTGGAGTGGGACGGGGGGGTTGAATGAGCAGTTCTTC.

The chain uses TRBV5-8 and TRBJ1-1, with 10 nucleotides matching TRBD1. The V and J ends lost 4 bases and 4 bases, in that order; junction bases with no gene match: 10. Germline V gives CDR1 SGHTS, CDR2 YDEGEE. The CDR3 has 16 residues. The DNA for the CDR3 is TGTGCCAGCAGCCCACGACAGGGGGCGCGGTTCACTGAAGCTTTCTTT. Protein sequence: CASSPRQGARFTEAFF.

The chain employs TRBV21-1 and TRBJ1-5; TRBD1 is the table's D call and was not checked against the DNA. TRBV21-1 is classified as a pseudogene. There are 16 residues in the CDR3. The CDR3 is CASKAPTGPGNQPQHF. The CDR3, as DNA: TGTGCCAGCAAGGCCCCCACAGGGCCTGGGAATCAGCCCCAGCATTTT.

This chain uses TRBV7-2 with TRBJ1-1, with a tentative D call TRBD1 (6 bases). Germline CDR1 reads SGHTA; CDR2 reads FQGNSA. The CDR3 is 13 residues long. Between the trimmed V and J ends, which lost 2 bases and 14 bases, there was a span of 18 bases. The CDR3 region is CASSLNYRDTFFF. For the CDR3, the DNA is TGTGCCAGCAGCTTAAACTACCGGGACACCTTCTTCTTT.

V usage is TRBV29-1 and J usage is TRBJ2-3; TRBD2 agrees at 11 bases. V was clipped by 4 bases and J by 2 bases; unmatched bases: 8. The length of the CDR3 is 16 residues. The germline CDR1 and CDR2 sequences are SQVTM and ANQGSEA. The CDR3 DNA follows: TGCAGCGTTGGAAAGACTAGCGGGGATGACACAGATACGCAGTATTTT. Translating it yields CSVGKTSGDDTDTQYF.

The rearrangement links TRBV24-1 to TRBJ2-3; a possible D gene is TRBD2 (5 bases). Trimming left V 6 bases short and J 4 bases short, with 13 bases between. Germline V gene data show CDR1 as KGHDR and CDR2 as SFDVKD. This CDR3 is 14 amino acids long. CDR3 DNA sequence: TGTGCCACCAGTAAGGACCCGGAGGCAGATACGCAGTATTTT. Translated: CATSKDPEADTQYF.

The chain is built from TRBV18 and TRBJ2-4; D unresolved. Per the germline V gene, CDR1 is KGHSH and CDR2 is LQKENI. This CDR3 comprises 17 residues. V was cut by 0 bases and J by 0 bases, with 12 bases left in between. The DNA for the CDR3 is TGTGCCAGCTCACCACCGATCAAGACACTAGCCAAAAACATTCAGTACTTC. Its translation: CASSPPIKTLAKNIQYF.

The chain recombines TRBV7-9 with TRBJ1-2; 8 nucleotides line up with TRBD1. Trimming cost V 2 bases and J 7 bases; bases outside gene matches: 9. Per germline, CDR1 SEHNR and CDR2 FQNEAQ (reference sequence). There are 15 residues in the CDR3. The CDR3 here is CASSLPGQGGVGYTF. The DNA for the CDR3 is TGTGCCAGCAGCTTACCAGGACAGGGTGGCGTTGGCTACACCTTC.

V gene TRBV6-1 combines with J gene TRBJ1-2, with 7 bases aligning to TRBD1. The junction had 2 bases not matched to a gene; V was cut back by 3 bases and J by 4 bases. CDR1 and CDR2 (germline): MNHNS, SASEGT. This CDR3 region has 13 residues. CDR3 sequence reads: CASSEGQFYGYTF. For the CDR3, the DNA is TGTGCCAGCAGTGAGGGACAGTTCTATGGCTACACCTTC.

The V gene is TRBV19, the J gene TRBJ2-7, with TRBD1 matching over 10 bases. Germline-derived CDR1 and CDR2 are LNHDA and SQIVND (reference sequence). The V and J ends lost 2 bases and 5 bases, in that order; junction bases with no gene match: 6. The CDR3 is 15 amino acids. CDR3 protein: CASSITGTGVDEQYF. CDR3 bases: TGTGCCAGTAGTATAACCGGGACAGGGGTTGACGAGCAGTACTTC.

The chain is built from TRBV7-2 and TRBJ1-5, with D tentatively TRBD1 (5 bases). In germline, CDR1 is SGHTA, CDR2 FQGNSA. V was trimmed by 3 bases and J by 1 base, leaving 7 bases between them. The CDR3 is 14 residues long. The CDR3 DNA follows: TGTGCCAGCAGCTTCAAGGGGAGCAATCAGCCCCAGCATTTT. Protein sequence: CASSFKGSNQPQHF.

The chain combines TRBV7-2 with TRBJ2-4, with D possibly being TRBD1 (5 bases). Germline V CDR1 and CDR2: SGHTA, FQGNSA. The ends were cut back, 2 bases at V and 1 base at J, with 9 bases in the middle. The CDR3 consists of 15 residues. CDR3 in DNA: TGTGCCAGCAGCTTAACAGGTGCGGCCAAAAACATTCAGTACTTC. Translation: CASSLTGAAKNIQYF.

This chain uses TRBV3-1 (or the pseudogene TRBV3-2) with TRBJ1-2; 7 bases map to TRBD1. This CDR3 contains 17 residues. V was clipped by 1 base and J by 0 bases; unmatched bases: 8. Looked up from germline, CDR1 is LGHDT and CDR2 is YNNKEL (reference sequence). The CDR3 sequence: CASSQVDGQASNYGYTF. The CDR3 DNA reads TGTGCCAGCAGCCAAGTGGACGGACAGGCATCTAACTATGGCTACACCTTC.

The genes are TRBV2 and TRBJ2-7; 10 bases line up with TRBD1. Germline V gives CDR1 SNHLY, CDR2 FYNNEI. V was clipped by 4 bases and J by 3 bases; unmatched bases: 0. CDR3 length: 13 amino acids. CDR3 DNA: TGTGCCAGCAGTGGGACAGGGGGCTACGAGCAGTACTTC. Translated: CASSGTGGYEQYF.

CDR3 nucleotides: TGTGCCAGCGGAGACGCTTATGGCTACACCTTC. As protein: CASGDAYGYTF. The gene calls are TRBV6-5 and TRBJ1-2; D is uncertain. Germline CDR1 is MNHEY and CDR2 is SVGAGI. The CDR3 loop spans 11 amino acids. Trimming took 8 bases from V and 5 from J, leaving 9 bases between them.

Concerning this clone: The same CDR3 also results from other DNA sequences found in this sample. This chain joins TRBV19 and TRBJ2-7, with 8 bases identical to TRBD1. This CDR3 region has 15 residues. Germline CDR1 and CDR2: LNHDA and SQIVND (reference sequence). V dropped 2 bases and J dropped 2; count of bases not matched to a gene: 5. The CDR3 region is CASSIPGQGPYEQYF. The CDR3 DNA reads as TGTGCCAGTAGTATACCCGGACAGGGACCCTACGAGCAGTACTTC.

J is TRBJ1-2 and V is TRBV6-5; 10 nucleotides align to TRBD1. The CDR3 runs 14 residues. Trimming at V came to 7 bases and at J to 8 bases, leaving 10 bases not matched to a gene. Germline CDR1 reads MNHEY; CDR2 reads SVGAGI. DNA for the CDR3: TGTGCCAGCACCCGGGGGACAGGGGCCGAGGGCTACACCTTC. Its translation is CASTRGTGAEGYTF.

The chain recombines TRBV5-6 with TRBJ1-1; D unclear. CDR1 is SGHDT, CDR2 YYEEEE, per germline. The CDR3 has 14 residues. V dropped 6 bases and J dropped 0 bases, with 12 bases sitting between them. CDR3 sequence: CASTPEPMNTEAFF. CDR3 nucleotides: TGTGCCAGCACTCCGGAGCCCATGAACACTGAAGCTTTCTTT.

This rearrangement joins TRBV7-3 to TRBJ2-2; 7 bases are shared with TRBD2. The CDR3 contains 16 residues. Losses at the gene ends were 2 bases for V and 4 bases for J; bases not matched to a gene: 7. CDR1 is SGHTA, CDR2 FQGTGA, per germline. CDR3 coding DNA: TGTGCCAGCAGCTTATTAGGAGCGGGGACCACCGGGGAGCTGTTTTTT. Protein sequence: CASSLLGAGTTGELFF.

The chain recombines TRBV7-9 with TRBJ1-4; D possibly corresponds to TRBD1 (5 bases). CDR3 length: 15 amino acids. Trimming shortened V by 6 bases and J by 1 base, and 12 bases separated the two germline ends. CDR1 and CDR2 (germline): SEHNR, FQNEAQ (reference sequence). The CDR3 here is CASRAGMVTNEKLFF. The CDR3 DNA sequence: TGTGCCAGCAGAGCAGGGATGGTAACTAATGAAAAACTGTTTTTT.

CDR3 region: CASSYWGTGAEAFF. In nucleotides, the CDR3 is TGTGCCAGCAGTTACTGGGGGACAGGAGCTGAAGCTTTCTTT. The chain links TRBV6-6 to TRBJ1-1; the match to TRBD1 covers 8 bases. Germline CDR1 is MNHNY and CDR2 is SVGAGI (reference sequence). The CDR3 length is 14 residues. V was clipped by 1 base and J by 6 bases; unmatched bases: 4.

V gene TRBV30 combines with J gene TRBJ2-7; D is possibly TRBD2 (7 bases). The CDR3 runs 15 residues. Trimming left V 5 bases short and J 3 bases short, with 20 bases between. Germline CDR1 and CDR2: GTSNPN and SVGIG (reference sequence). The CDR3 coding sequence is TGTGCCTGGGATGACAAAGGGGGGGGCAACTACGAGCAGTACTTC. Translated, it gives CAWDDKGGGNYEQYF.

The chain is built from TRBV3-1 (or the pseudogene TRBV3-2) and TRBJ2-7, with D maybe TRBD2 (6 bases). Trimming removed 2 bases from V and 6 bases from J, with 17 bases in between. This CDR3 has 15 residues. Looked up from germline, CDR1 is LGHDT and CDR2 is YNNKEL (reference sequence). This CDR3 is CASSQSSGGSIEQYF. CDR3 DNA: TGTGCCAGCAGCCAAAGTAGCGGCGGGTCCATCGAGCAGTACTTC.

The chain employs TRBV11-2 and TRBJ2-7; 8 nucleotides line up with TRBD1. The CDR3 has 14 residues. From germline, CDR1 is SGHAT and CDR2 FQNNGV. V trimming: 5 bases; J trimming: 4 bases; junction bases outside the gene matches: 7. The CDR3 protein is CASSPDTGGYEQYF. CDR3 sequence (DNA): TGTGCCAGCAGCCCTGACACAGGGGGTTACGAGCAGTACTTC.

DNA for the CDR3: TGTGCCAGCAGCTTAGCCTCTAGCGGGGGGGCCTATACGCAGTATTTT. Translating gives CASSLASSGGAYTQYF. The chain combines TRBV7-8 with TRBJ2-3, with 12 bases lining up with TRBD2. This CDR3 is 16 amino acids long. Germline assignment: CDR1 SGHVS and CDR2 FQNEAQ. V shed 0 bases, J shed 7 bases, and the junction held 5 bases outside the gene matches.